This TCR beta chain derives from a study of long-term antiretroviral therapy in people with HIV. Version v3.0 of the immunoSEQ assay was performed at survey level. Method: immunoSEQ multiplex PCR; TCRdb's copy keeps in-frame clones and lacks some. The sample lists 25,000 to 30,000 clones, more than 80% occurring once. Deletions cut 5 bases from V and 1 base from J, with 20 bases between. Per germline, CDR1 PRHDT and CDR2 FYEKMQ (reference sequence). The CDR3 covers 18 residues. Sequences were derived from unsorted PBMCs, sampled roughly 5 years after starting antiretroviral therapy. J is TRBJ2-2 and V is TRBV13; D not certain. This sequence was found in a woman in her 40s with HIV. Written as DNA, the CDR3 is TGTGCCAGCAGCGAACGGCCTTTGGCGGCTGGGAACACCGGGGAGCTGTTTTTT. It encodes CASSERPLAAGNTGELFF.